This T cell receptor (beta chain) was retrieved from a study of blood T cell repertoires in COVID-19. Study-level background: PBMCs, B-cell-depleted T cells, or T cells provided the cDNA or gDNA that made up the material.

Source study methods: Estimates of nucleated cell counts were drawn from the amplification of reference gene primers. Here immunoSEQ multiplex PCR was the method, and the copy in TCRdb shows in-frame clones only, minus some. The V and J calls and clone size are taken from that table; D and trimming were inferred from the DNA. The profile covers 200,000 to 250,000 clones, with under 90% appearing a single time and more than 5.5% taken by the ten largest. The CDR3 totals 14 residues. The V and J ends lost 7 bases and 5 bases, in that order; junction bases with no gene match: 10. Looked up from germline, CDR1 is MNHEY and CDR2 is SVGAGI.

Sample: peripheral blood. The receptor was derived from a man aged 55-75 years who had recovered from COVID-19. The chain couples TRBV6-5 to TRBJ2-5; 7 bases agree with TRBD1. CDR3 sequence: CASKRTGVGETQYF. The DNA of the CDR3 is TGTGCCAGCAAGAGAACAGGGGTGGGGGAGACCCAGTACTTC.